This T cell receptor beta chain comes out of a study of vaccination effects on CD4 cells after COVID-19. This CDR3 has 14 residues. The V end lost 6 bases, the J end lost 2 bases, and 12 bases lay between the germline ends. Germline V CDR1 and CDR2: SGHTA, FQGTGA. General observations from the study: Long after vaccination, the clones induced by infection and by vaccine shrank markedly in size. Healthy vaccinees had only 1 of 255 vaccine-induced clones cross-react with common cold coronaviruses.

Notes on this clone: Antigen unknown.

Profiling relied on immunoSEQ multiplex PCR, and the TCRdb table lists in-frame clones only, not all of them. This table holds about 71,000 clones, roughly three quarters found once. Before sequencing, viral peptide pools were used by the ViraFEST assay to expand antigen-specific CD4+ T cells. The culture ran for roughly ten days before CD4+ T cells were isolated. Recipients of the vaccine had no prior SARS-CoV-2 infection and negative nucleocapsid antibodies. Cultivation was performed at roughly 2.2 million PBMC per well with 8.5 to 10 IU/ml IL-2 and 9.5 to 10 ug/ml peptides added. A half-medium replacement with IL-2 medium was carried out on days 3 and 7.

This material consisted of CD4+ T cells from PBMCs cultured with HCoV-OC43 spike peptides, taken before COVID-19 vaccination. Stated subset: HCoV-OC43 spike overlapping peptide pool stimulation. The V gene is TRBV7-3, the J gene TRBJ2-3; TRBD2 is a possible D gene (5 bases). The TCR originated in a human donor who received a COVID-19 vaccine. This CDR3 is CASSSGLITDTQYF. CDR3 sequence (DNA): TGTGCCAGCAGTTCCGGACTGATCACAGATACGCAGTATTTT.